One and the same sample provided the 25 T cell receptor beta chains below, sequenced in a study of T cell responses to AZD1222 COVID-19 vaccine. Sequencing used immunoSEQ multiplex PCR; TCRdb keeps in-frame clones, though not all of them. The repertoire has tens of thousands of clones, 88% of them found once; the top ten carry 5.8%. Here the sequenced sample was peripheral blood, taken on day 0 of AZD1222 vaccination. The receptors originated from an adult in good health.

CDR3 loop: CASSDGPKGGDTQYF. The CDR3 nucleotides are TGTGCCAGCAGTGATGGTCCAAAAGGGGGAGATACGCAGTATTTT. The rearrangement joins TRBV6-4 to TRBJ2-3; TRBD1 might be the D (6 bases). Germline-derived CDR1 and CDR2 are MRHNA and SNTAGT. V lost 3 bases and J lost 5, with 15 bases in between. CDR3 length: 15 residues.

The chain links TRBV27 to TRBJ2-5; TRBD2 matches 10 bases. Germline assignment: CDR1 MNHEY and CDR2 SMNVEV (reference sequence). J lost 13 bases, V lost 7 bases, and 15 bases had no gene match. The CDR3 consists of 14 residues. This CDR3 reads CASTLTSAGGPPYF. The DNA for the CDR3 is TGTGCCAGCACCCTAACGTCAGCGGGAGGGCCCCCGTACTTC.

The chain couples TRBV2 to TRBJ2-7, with 7 bases matching TRBD1. CDR1 SNHLY and CDR2 FYNNEI come from the germline V gene. The V gene end was trimmed by 4 bases and the J gene end by 3 bases; junction bases not matched to a gene: 0. The CDR3 has 12 amino acids. In DNA form, the CDR3 reads TGTGCCAGCAGTGGGGACAGCTACGAGCAGTACTTC. Translating it yields CASSGDSYEQYF. Complete variable domain (other parts from reference TRBV2 and TRBJ2-7): EPEVTQTPSHQVTQMGQEVILRCVPISNHLYFYWYRQILGQKVEFLVSFYNNEISEKSEIFDDQFSVERPDGSNFTLKIRSTKLEDSAMYFCASSGDSYEQYFGPGTRLTVT.

The chain couples TRBV7-8 to TRBJ2-2, with D perhaps matching TRBD1 (6 bases). V was pared by 4 bases and J by 6 bases, with 12 bases between. Germline lookup yields CDR1 SGHVS and CDR2 FQNEAQ. The CDR3 runs to 14 residues. CDR3 in amino acids: CASSSSGAPGELFF. The CDR3 DNA reads as TGTGCCAGCAGCTCGTCAGGGGCGCCCGGGGAGCTGTTTTTT.

In this sample, this clone turned up a few times. The rearrangement joins TRBV5-1 to TRBJ1-5, with 7 nucleotides matching TRBD1. CDR3 size: 15 residues. Per germline, CDR1 SGHRS and CDR2 YFSETQ. V dropped 1 base and J dropped 4; count of bases not matched to a gene: 5. The CDR3 DNA reads as TGCGCCAGCAGCTTGAGCGGGACAGAAAATCAGCCCCAGCATTTT. Its translation is CASSLSGTENQPQHF.

This chain connects TRBV7-9 to TRBJ1-2; unclear D gene. Looked up from germline, CDR1 is SEHNR and CDR2 is FQNEAQ (reference sequence). This CDR3 is built from 12 residues. Trimming removed 5 bases from V and 8 bases from J, with 12 bases in between. CDR3 protein: CASSPDTGGYTF. The CDR3 DNA is TGTGCCAGCAGCCCTGATACGGGGGGCTACACCTTC.

V and J are TRBV25-1 and TRBJ1-4; 9 bases fit TRBD1. The germline V gene encodes CDR1 MGHDK and CDR2 SYGVNS. Unmatched junction bases numbered 12, after V lost 2 bases and J lost 8 bases. The length of the CDR3 is 17 residues. The CDR3 is CASSEKVRGTGKEKLFF. CDR3 sequence (DNA): TGTGCCAGCAGTGAAAAAGTCCGGGGGACAGGGAAAGAAAAACTGTTTTTT.

This chain uses TRBV5-1 with TRBJ2-4; 8 bases agree with TRBD2. The CDR3 has 19 residues. Trimming at V came to 2 bases and at J to 2 bases, leaving 15 bases not matched to a gene. Germline assignment: CDR1 SGHRS and CDR2 YFSETQ. CDR3 nucleotide sequence: TGCGCCAGCAGCTTATGGACGGCTACTAGCGGCGATTCCAAAAACATTCAGTACTTC. Protein product: CASSLWTATSGDSKNIQYF.

The chain combines TRBV28 with TRBJ1-1, with D possibly being TRBD1 (5 bases). CDR1 is MDHEN and CDR2 is SYDVKM in the germline V gene. CDR3 length: 15 residues. Deletions cut 7 bases from V and 0 bases from J, with 15 bases between. CDR3 DNA sequence: TGTGCCAGCAATTCAGTCAGGGACCTGAACACTGAAGCTTTCTTT. Translation gives CASNSVRDLNTEAFF.

J is TRBJ2-2 and V is TRBV7-9; 7 bases are a match to TRBD1. J lost 6 bases, V lost 1 base, and 2 bases had no gene match. The length of the CDR3 is 14 residues. Germline-derived CDR1 and CDR2 are SEHNR and FQNEAQ (reference sequence). As DNA, the CDR3 is TGTGCCAGCAGCTTAGTCGGACAGGCCGGGGAGCTGTTTTTT. Translated: CASSLVGQAGELFF.

To note about this clone: A read error is likely, as this CDR3 ends without the conserved phenylalanine or tryptophan. It is unclear where the CDR3 begins or ends on the DNA, so no DNA is shown, and the CDR3 is as TCRdb lists it. The chain carries TRBV20-1 and TRBJ1-6. The CDR3 length is 11 residues, termini included. Germline V gives CDR1 DFQATT, CDR2 SNEGSKA (reference sequence). CDR3 in amino acids: CSARDHAPSRL.

The chain has TRBV20-1 and TRBJ2-5, with 7 bases lining up with TRBD2. With V trimmed by 3 bases and J by 1 base, 5 bases remained unmatched. The CDR3 runs 14 residues. Germline CDR1 is DFQATT and CDR2 is SNEGSKA (reference sequence). This chain's CDR3 is CSASESGAQETQYF. CDR3 DNA sequence: TGCAGTGCTAGTGAAAGCGGGGCCCAAGAGACCCAGTACTTC.

The DNA of the CDR3 is TGTGCCAGAAGCTTTTGGGTGGCTAGCGGGAGTCGAGAGACCCAGTACTTC. Translation: CARSFWVASGSRETQYF. V gene TRBV5-3 combines with J gene TRBJ2-5; TRBD2 agrees at 10 bases. TRBV5-3 is filed as an ORF, its function uncertain. V was clipped by 2 bases and J by 4 bases; unmatched bases: 11. There are 17 residues in the CDR3.

This rearrangement joins TRBV7-2 to TRBJ2-7, with a possible D match to TRBD2 (6 bases). Germline V lookup: CDR1 SGHTA, CDR2 FQGNSA. This CDR3 spans 14 amino acids. The germline V and J ends were trimmed by 5 bases and 3 bases, with 14 bases remaining between them. CDR3 nucleotide sequence: TGTGCCAGCAGCAAGACTAGTGGGTACTACGAGCAGTACTTC. Its translation: CASSKTSGYYEQYF.

The chain joins TRBV19 to TRBJ1-2, with TRBD1 identical over 11 bases. The CDR3 consists of 17 residues. In germline, CDR1 is LNHDA, CDR2 SQIVND (reference sequence). With 1 base clipped from V and 0 bases from J, the junction kept 4 bases outside the gene matches. The CDR3 DNA is TGTGCCAGTAGTATAGCCGGACAGGGGGCGACTAACTATGGCTACACCTTC. The encoded protein is CASSIAGQGATNYGYTF.

CDR3 amino acids: CASSLLTGVNYGYTF. The CDR3 region has the DNA TGTGCCAGTAGTCTACTGACAGGGGTTAACTATGGCTACACCTTC. J is TRBJ1-2 and V is TRBV19, with 8 bases lining up with TRBD1. Trimming at V came to 5 bases and at J to 1 base, leaving 6 bases not matched to a gene. Per the germline V gene, CDR1 is LNHDA and CDR2 is SQIVND (reference sequence). The CDR3 has 15 residues.

The chain couples TRBV2 to TRBJ2-7; 10 bases align to TRBD1. The CDR3 sequence is 14 residues long. Per germline, CDR1 SNHLY and CDR2 FYNNEI. The V and J ends lost 5 bases and 3 bases, in that order; junction bases with no gene match: 4. The CDR3 spells CASSPGQGIYEQYF. CDR3 nucleotide sequence: TGTGCCAGCAGTCCGGGACAGGGGATCTACGAGCAGTACTTC.

The chain recombines TRBV27 with TRBJ2-1; D ambiguous. Germline V CDR1 and CDR2: MNHEY, SMNVEV (reference sequence). V was shortened by 3 bases and J by 0 bases, with 9 bases between the two germline ends. The CDR3 runs to 15 residues. The CDR3 bases are TGTGCCAGCAGTTTTCTGGAGAGCTCCTACAATGAGCAGTTCTTC. Translating it yields CASSFLESSYNEQFF.

In this sample, this clone turned up once. The J gene is TRBJ2-4, the V gene TRBV5-1, with 11 bases fitting TRBD2. V gave up 0 bases and J gave up 4 bases; unmatched junction bases: 6. This CDR3 has 17 residues. Germline V gives CDR1 SGHRS, CDR2 YFSETQ. The CDR3, as DNA: TGCGCCAGCAGCTTGGGACTAGCGGGATTGTCAAAAAACATTCAGTACTTC. Protein: CASSLGLAGLSKNIQYF.

The rearrangement joins TRBV7-9 to TRBJ1-5; the D gene is possibly TRBD1 (5 bases). Trimming took off 5 bases at V and 4 bases at J, with 15 bases between the two ends. This CDR3 comprises 15 residues. Germline CDR1 and CDR2: SEHNR and FQNEAQ (reference sequence). CDR3 nucleotides: TGTGCCAGCAGCCTCGGGAGGGGAAGGAATCAGCCCCAGCATTTT. Translation gives CASSLGRGRNQPQHF.

J is TRBJ1-5 and V is TRBV2; D remains unclear. This CDR3 contains 13 residues. CDR1 is SNHLY and CDR2 is FYNNEI in the germline V gene. The germline V and J ends were trimmed by 7 bases and 2 bases, with 9 bases remaining between them. The DNA of the CDR3 is TGTGCCAGCAACGGTTGGGGCAATCAGCCCCAGCATTTT. This sequence encodes CASNGWGNQPQHF.

This sequence joins TRBV7-2 and TRBJ2-7; 8 bases are shared with TRBD1. V was pared by 1 base and J by 1 base, with 9 bases of the junction left unmatched. Germline CDR1 and CDR2: SGHTA and FQGNSA. The CDR3 loop spans 17 amino acids. The CDR3 sequence: CASSLDTAGGLSYEQYF. Written as DNA, the CDR3 is TGTGCCAGCAGCTTAGATACGGCAGGGGGCCTTTCCTACGAGCAGTACTTC.

The genes are TRBV6-6 and TRBJ1-1; 7 bases line up with TRBD1. The CDR3 spans 14 residues. Trimming removed 6 bases from V and 1 base from J; junction bases left unmatched: 5. Germline values: CDR1 MNHNY, CDR2 SVGAGI (reference sequence). CDR3 DNA: TGTGCCAGCAGGCAGGGACAGCAGAACACTGAAGCTTTCTTT. Amino acid sequence: CASRQGQQNTEAFF.

This clone was found once. The chain links TRBV27 to TRBJ1-1; perhaps TRBD1 as D (6 bases). The CDR3 spans 19 residues. The V gene's germline CDR1 is MNHEY and CDR2 SMNVEV (reference sequence). Deletions cut 0 bases from V and 4 bases from J, with 24 bases between. Here the CDR3 reads CASSLSGSARGLVGTEAFF. DNA of the CDR3: TGTGCCAGCAGTTTATCTGGGTCGGCCAGGGGATTGGTAGGCACTGAAGCTTTCTTT.

V usage is TRBV5-4 and J usage is TRBJ2-1; D uncertain. This CDR3 contains 12 residues. V lost 0 bases and J lost 5, with 3 bases in between. Germline assignment: CDR1 SGHNT and CDR2 YYREEE (reference sequence). This chain's CDR3 is CASSLGDNEQFF. DNA for the CDR3: TGTGCCAGCAGCTTGGGAGACAATGAGCAGTTCTTC.